A selection of T cell receptor beta chains follows, all from one sample in a study of blood T cell repertoires in COVID-19. Some clones are missing from TCRdb's copy, which holds only in-frame ones; the method was immunoSEQ multiplex PCR. The sample consists of 150,000 or so clones, 70% to 90% of them appearing once. Input material: PBMCs or T cells enriched from blood (not recorded which). These TCRs come from a woman aged 25 to 39 with acute COVID-19. Both conserved end residues are part of each CDR3. D genes are given only for firm matches. Clone size is stated in some rows and not others, as once, few, many or a class when expanded.

V gene	clone size	D gene	CDR3 length	J gene	CDR3 protein	CDR3 DNA
TRBV27	NA	NA	13	TRBJ2-5	CASSGGARETQYF	TGTGCCAGCAGCGGCGGGGCGCGGGAGACCCAGTACTTC
TRBV6-5	once	NA	14	TRBJ2-7	CASSFRTGTYEQYF	TGTGCCAGCAGTTTCAGGACGGGGACCTACGAGCAGTACTTC
TRBV6-5	NA	TRBD1	14	TRBJ2-7	CASSSRDRAYEQYF	TGTGCCAGCAGTTCCCGGGACAGGGCCTACGAGCAGTACTTC
TRBV28	once	NA	13	TRBJ1-5	CASSYSNNQPQHF	TGTGCCAGCAGTTACAGCAACAATCAGCCCCAGCATTTT
TRBV4-3	NA	TRBD1	14	TRBJ1-2	CASSQVPGGVGYTF	TGCGCCAGCAGCCAAGTACCAGGGGGCGTCGGCTACACCTTC
TRBV7-8	few	NA	14	TRBJ1-3	CASSFSGTGNTIYF	TGTGCCAGCAGCTTTTCAGGGACTGGAAACACCATATATTTT
TRBV6-4	once	NA	15	TRBJ2-3	CASSGRGSSTDTQYF	TGTGCCAGCAGCGGAAGGGGCTCTAGCACAGATACGCAGTATTTT
TRBV15	NA	TRBD1	13	TRBJ2-7	CATREQGAGEQYF	TGTGCCACCCGGGAACAGGGGGCTGGCGAGCAGTACTTC
TRBV5-4	NA	NA	13	TRBJ1-5	CASSPGGTQPQHF	TGTGCCAGCAGCCCCGGGGGAACGCAGCCCCAGCATTTT
TRBV9	NA	NA	15	TRBJ1-1	CASSVSGFGNTEAFF	TGTGCCAGCAGCGTATCGGGTTTCGGGAACACTGAAGCTTTCTTT
TRBV30	NA	NA	12	TRBJ2-7	CAWSEGTREQYF	TGTGCCTGGAGTGAAGGGACTCGCGAGCAGTACTTC
TRBV6-2/TRBV6-3	NA	NA	12	TRBJ2-7	CASSSREGSLYF	TGTGCCAGCAGTTCCCGGGAAGGAAGTCTGTACTTC
TRBV6-2/TRBV6-3	once	NA	14	TRBJ1-3	CASSLGVIGNTIYF	TGTGCCAGCAGCCTGGGAGTAATTGGAAACACCATATATTTT
TRBV2	NA	TRBD1	14	TRBJ1-5	CASSATGETQPQHF	TGTGCCAGCAGCGCGACAGGGGAGACTCAGCCCCAGCATTTT
TRBV11-1	NA	NA	14	TRBJ2-7	CASSSVGGTYEQYF	TGTGCCAGCAGCTCGGTAGGGGGTACGTACGAGCAGTACTTC
TRBV19	NA	NA	16	TRBJ1-5	CASSIGQLYSNQPQHF	TGTGCCAGTAGTATTGGACAGCTTTATAGCAATCAGCCCCAGCATTTT
TRBV6-2/TRBV6-3	NA	NA	12	TRBJ2-5	CASSPTQGTQYF	TGTGCCAGCAGTCCAACACAGGGGACCCAGTACTTC
TRBV7-2	NA	NA	15	TRBJ2-1	CASSLAGHASREQFF	TGTGCCAGCAGCTTAGCAGGACACGCCTCGAGAGAGCAGTTCTTC
TRBV29-1	NA	TRBD1	14	TRBJ1-2	CSVGWTGSLYGYTF	TGCAGCGTTGGATGGACAGGGTCCCTCTATGGCTACACCTTC
TRBV27	NA	NA	13	TRBJ1-2	CASSGVRGGGYTF	TGTGCCAGCAGTGGAGTCAGGGGTGGCGGCTACACCTTC
TRBV4-3	few	TRBD2	15	TRBJ2-1	CASSPLAGVNNEQFF	TGCGCCAGCAGCCCGCTAGCGGGAGTTAACAATGAGCAGTTCTTC
TRBV4-1	NA	TRBD2	15	TRBJ2-1	CASSPSGREPNEQFF	TGCGCCAGCAGCCCAAGCGGGAGAGAACCAAATGAGCAGTTCTTC
TRBV5-4	few	NA	16	TRBJ2-7	CASSLGGSGRSYEQYF	TGTGCCAGCAGCTTGGGAGGGTCGGGGAGAAGCTACGAGCAGTACTTC
TRBV7-9	few	NA	17	TRBJ2-1	CASSPPGGAGLPNEQFF	TGTGCCAGCAGCCCTCCTGGGGGGGCGGGATTACCCAATGAGCAGTTCTTC
TRBV28	NA	NA	14	TRBJ1-3	CASSFSYSGNTIYF	TGTGCCAGCAGTTTTTCGTACTCTGGAAACACCATATATTTT
TRBV19	NA	NA	15	TRBJ1-1	CASSTHRERGTEAFF	TGTGCCAGTAGTACTCACAGGGAGAGGGGCACTGAAGCTTTCTTT
TRBV3-1/TRBV3-2	NA	TRBD2	18	TRBJ2-7	CASSQHSGRASGSYEQYF	TGTGCCAGCAGCCAACATAGCGGGAGGGCCTCAGGGTCCTACGAGCAGTACTTC
TRBV30	NA	NA	13	TRBJ2-1	CAWVGVSYNEQFF	TGTGCCTGGGTCGGGGTCTCATACAATGAGCAGTTCTTC
TRBV18	NA	TRBD2	17	TRBJ2-7	CASSPNGGGSLAYEQYF	TGTGCCAGCTCACCAAATGGCGGCGGGAGTTTGGCCTACGAGCAGTACTTC
TRBV2	NA	TRBD1	16	TRBJ1-6	CASCPVGQGSGSPLHF	TGTGCCAGCTGTCCAGTAGGACAGGGGTCAGGTTCACCCCTCCACTTT
TRBV4-3	NA	TRBD2	17	TRBJ2-1	CASSQDWAGVSYNEQFF	TGCGCCAGCAGCCAAGATTGGGCGGGGGTCTCCTACAATGAGCAGTTCTTC